The 14 T cell receptor beta chains presented below share a single source sample, sequenced in a study of cytomegalovirus exposure and HLA in healthy donors. A multiplex PCR was run with 60 Vbeta primers and 13 Jbeta primers. The assay was immunoSEQ multiplex PCR, and TCRdb's table has in-frame clones only and misses some. The sample lists some 150,000 clones, approximately 82% occurring once. Sequenced input: PBMCs. The receptors shown here come from a middle-aged woman in good health and CMV-seronegative.

This chain uses TRBV5-6 with TRBJ1-1; TRBD1 might be the D (5 bases). This CDR3 has 13 residues. Trimming stripped 0 bases from V and 7 bases from J, with 10 bases between. Germline V gene sequence: CDR1 SGHDT, CDR2 YYEEEE. The CDR3 reads CASSLVRQSEAFF. In DNA, the CDR3 is TGTGCCAGCAGCTTGGTCAGACAGAGTGAAGCTTTCTTT.

The V gene is TRBV7-2, the J gene TRBJ2-7; no firm D call. CDR3 size: 13 residues. Germline CDR1 and CDR2: SGHTA and FQGNSA. V shed 3 bases and J shed 0 bases, with 6 bases lying between them. This CDR3 is CASSFRGSYEQYF. The CDR3 DNA follows: TGTGCCAGCAGCTTCCGAGGCTCCTACGAGCAGTACTTC.

This clone was picked up a small number of times. The CDR3 DNA reads as TGTGCCAGCAGCTTTGCGGAGACCCAGTACTTC. It is translated as CASSFAETQYF. The rearrangement uses TRBV7-2 and TRBJ2-5; D is ambiguous. The CDR3 covers 11 residues. Trimming pared 3 bases from V and 5 bases from J, leaving 4 bases between. CDR1 and CDR2 from the germline V gene are SGHTA and FQGNSA.

Points on this clone: This sample includes further DNA sequences coding for the same CDR3. The rearrangement links TRBV7-3 to TRBJ2-3, with 11 bases matching TRBD2. The V segment lost 4 bases and the J segment 0 bases; nucleotides outside the gene matches: 3. CDR1 is SGHTA, CDR2 FQGTGA, per germline. CDR3 size: 16 residues. CDR3 DNA sequence: TGTGCCAGCAGCTCCGGACTAGCGGGTAGCACAGATACGCAGTATTTT. This encodes CASSSGLAGSTDTQYF.

This clone has only a few counts. The rearrangement uses TRBV5-4 and TRBJ2-5, with a possible D match to TRBD2 (5 bases). The CDR3 is made up of 14 amino acids. Germline loops: CDR1 SGHNT, CDR2 YYREEE (reference sequence). The V gene lost 0 bases and the J gene lost 5 bases, with 11 bases spanning the gap. CDR3 nucleotides: TGTGCCAGCAGCTTGGAGGCTAGCTCTGAGACCCAGTACTTC. Translating gives CASSLEASSETQYF.

The V and J genes are TRBV28 and TRBJ1-5; unclear D gene. Germline V CDR1 and CDR2: MDHEN, SYDVKM. CDR3 length equals 16 residues. Between the trimmed V and J ends, which lost 4 bases and 0 bases, there was a span of 13 bases. The CDR3 protein is CASSSEGFYSNQPQHF. CDR3 bases: TGTGCCAGCAGTTCGGAGGGCTTTTATAGCAATCAGCCCCAGCATTTT.

V usage is TRBV9 and J usage is TRBJ1-2, with D unresolved. The CDR3 loop spans 15 amino acids. Germline loops: CDR1 SGDLS, CDR2 YYNGEE. V lost 4 bases and J lost 2, with 15 bases in between. CDR3 nucleotide sequence: TGTGCCAGCAGCCTGGGTTCTCCGAGGAACTATGGCTACACCTTC. Translated: CASSLGSPRNYGYTF.

This clone has at least ten counts. The chain employs TRBV6-5 and TRBJ1-3, with 9 bases matching TRBD1. Germline assignment: CDR1 MNHEY and CDR2 SVGAGI. The V gene end was trimmed by 6 bases and the J gene end by 9 bases; junction bases not matched to a gene: 12. This CDR3 contains 15 residues. The CDR3 DNA reads as TGTGCCAGCAGATCGACAGGGGGTTTGGATGGCACCATATATTTT. This sequence encodes CASRSTGGLDGTIYF.

This clone has only one observation. The chain couples TRBV7-2 to TRBJ2-7; the match to TRBD2 covers 11 bases. The J segment lost 3 bases and the V segment lost 5 bases, leaving 3 bases of the junction unmatched. CDR1 is SGHTA, CDR2 FQGNSA, per germline. The CDR3 totals 14 residues. CDR3 sequence reads: CASSIGLAGYEQYF. CDR3 bases: TGTGCCAGCAGCATTGGACTAGCGGGCTACGAGCAGTACTTC.

There are a few counts of this clone. This CDR3 reads CASSLPQGRNQPQHF. For the CDR3, the DNA is TGTGCCAGCAGCTTACCTCAGGGAAGGAATCAGCCCCAGCATTTT. The chain employs TRBV6-1 and TRBJ1-5, with TRBD1 as a possible D gene (5 bases). Germline V CDR1 and CDR2: MNHNS, SASEGT. The V end lost 6 bases, the J end lost 4 bases, and 16 bases lay between the germline ends. The CDR3 contains 15 residues.

The sample holds one count of this clone. The genes are TRBV28 and TRBJ2-7; 7 nucleotides match TRBD2. CDR1 and CDR2 (germline): MDHEN, SYDVKM. The CDR3 has 14 amino acids. The V gene end was trimmed by 4 bases and the J gene end by 5 bases; junction bases not matched to a gene: 8. CDR3 sequence reads: CASSYRAGANEQYF. In DNA form, the CDR3 reads TGTGCCAGCAGTTACCGGGCGGGAGCCAACGAGCAGTACTTC.

The J gene is TRBJ1-4, the V gene TRBV27; D not certain. Trimming cost V 5 bases and J 0 bases, with 10 bases left between them. This CDR3 region has 15 residues. Germline assignment: CDR1 MNHEY and CDR2 SMNVEV (reference sequence). CDR3 in amino acids: CASSLTSATNEKLFF. In DNA form, the CDR3 reads TGTGCCAGCAGTCTAACAAGCGCAACTAATGAAAAACTGTTTTTT.

This clone has only one observation. The rearrangement uses TRBV11-2 and TRBJ2-5; 11 positions agree with TRBD2. The germline gives CDR1 SGHAT, CDR2 FQNNGV. The CDR3 sequence is 17 residues long. V lost 0 bases and J lost 1; bases outside the gene matches: 4. The CDR3 DNA follows: TGTGCCAGCAGCTTAGATGTTCTAGCGGGAGGCCAAGAGACCCAGTACTTC. Protein product: CASSLDVLAGGQETQYF. The variable domain in full, with the rest retrieved from reference TRBV11-2 and TRBJ2-5, is EAGVAQSPRYKIIEKRQSVAFWCNPISGHATLYWYQQILGQGPKLLIQFQNNGVVDDSQLPKDRFSAERLKGVDSTLKIQPAKLEDSAVYLCASSLDVLAGGQETQYFGPGTRLLVL.

The chain couples TRBV19 to TRBJ1-4, with 8 bases aligning to TRBD1. The CDR3 spans 13 residues. The V segment lost 6 bases and the J segment 3 bases; nucleotides outside the gene matches: 0. Looked up from germline, CDR1 is LNHDA and CDR2 is SQIVND (reference sequence). The DNA for the CDR3 is TGTGCCAGTAGGGACAGGGCTAATGAAAAACTGTTTTTT. Translating it yields CASRDRANEKLFF.